This T cell receptor (beta chain) was captured in a study of neoadjuvant anti-PD-1 for oral cavity cancer. This clone was seen only a few times. This table comes from immunoSEQ multiplex PCR, and its TCRdb copy is limited to in-frame clones, with some not included. The sample lists just over 6,500 clones; less than 50% were seen once. CDR1 is WNHNN, CDR2 SYGVQD, per germline (reference sequence). The CDR3 extends over 13 amino acids. V gave up 2 bases and J gave up 10 bases, with 12 bases separating them. The clonotype was recovered from a person aged 40 to 85 with oral cavity squamous cell carcinoma. V is TRBV10-1 and J is TRBJ2-1; D not certain. The source material was tumor tissue, sampled before nivolumab (anti-PD-1) treatment. The CDR3 region is CASSENQLGEQFF. In nucleotides, the CDR3 is TGCGCCAGCAGTGAGAATCAGCTGGGGGAGCAGTTCTTC.